This T cell receptor beta chain was recovered during a study of cytomegalovirus exposure and HLA in healthy donors. Overall study findings and caveats: The authors enumerated 150 to 200 TCR beta chains as linked to cytomegalovirus. A classifier reportedly called cytomegalovirus status with high sensitivity and specificity.

It was with 60 Vbeta and 13 Jbeta primers that the PCR ran. Repertoires were generated with immunoSEQ multiplex PCR, while TCRdb's copy carries only in-frame clones and drops some. Of roughly 220,000 clones in the sample, more than 65% were seen once. CDR3 length: 16 amino acids. The germline CDR1 and CDR2 sequences are SGHAT and FQNNGV. The J segment lost 3 bases and the V segment lost 1 base, leaving 5 bases of the junction unmatched. Note on this clone: What it binds is not known.

The receptor's source is a woman in her twenties or thirties in good health and CMV-seronegative. This sequence joins TRBV11-2 and TRBJ1-2; 10 bases fit TRBD1. The sequenced sample consisted of PBMCs. Written as DNA, the CDR3 is TGTGCCAGCAGCTTAGGGGACAGGGGATGGGACTATGGCTACACCTTC. Protein: CASSLGDRGWDYGYTF. Filled out from reference TRBV11-2 and TRBJ1-2, the complete variable domain reads EAGVAQSPRYKIIEKRQSVAFWCNPISGHATLYWYQQILGQGPKLLIQFQNNGVVDDSQLPKDRFSAERLKGVDSTLKIQPAKLEDSAVYLCASSLGDRGWDYGYTFGSGTRLTVV.